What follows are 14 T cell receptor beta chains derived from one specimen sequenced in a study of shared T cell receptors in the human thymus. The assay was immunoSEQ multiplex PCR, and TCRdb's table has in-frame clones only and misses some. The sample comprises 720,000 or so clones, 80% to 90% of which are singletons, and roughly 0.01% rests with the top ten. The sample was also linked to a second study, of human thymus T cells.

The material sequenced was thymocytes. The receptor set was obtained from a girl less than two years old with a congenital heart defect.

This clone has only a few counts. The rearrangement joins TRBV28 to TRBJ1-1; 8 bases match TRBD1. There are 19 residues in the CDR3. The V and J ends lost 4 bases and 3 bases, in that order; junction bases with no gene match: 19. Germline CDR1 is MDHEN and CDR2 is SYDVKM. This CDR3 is CASSSRLSGGEKVDTEAFF. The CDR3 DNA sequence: TGTGCCAGCAGTTCCCGCCTTTCAGGGGGCGAAAAGGTGGACACTGAAGCTTTCTTT.

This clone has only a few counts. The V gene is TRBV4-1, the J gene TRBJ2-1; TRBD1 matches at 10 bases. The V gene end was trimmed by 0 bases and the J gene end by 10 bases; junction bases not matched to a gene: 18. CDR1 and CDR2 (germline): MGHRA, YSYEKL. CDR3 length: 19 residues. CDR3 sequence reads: CASSQDFIWSGQGLGEQFF. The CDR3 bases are TGCGCCAGCAGCCAAGATTTCATATGGTCGGGACAGGGGCTCGGAGAGCAGTTCTTC.

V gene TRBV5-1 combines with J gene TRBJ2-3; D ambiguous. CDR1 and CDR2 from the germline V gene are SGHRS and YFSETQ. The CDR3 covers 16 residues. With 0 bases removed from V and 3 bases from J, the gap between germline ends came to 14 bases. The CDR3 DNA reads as TGCGCCAGCAGCTTGGCTCAGGCCCTGGGTACAGATACGCAGTATTTT. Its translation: CASSLAQALGTDTQYF.

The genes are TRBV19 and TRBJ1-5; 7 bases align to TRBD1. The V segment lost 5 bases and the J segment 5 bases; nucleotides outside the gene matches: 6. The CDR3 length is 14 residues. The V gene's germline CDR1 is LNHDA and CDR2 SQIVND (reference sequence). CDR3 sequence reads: CASSLGQDDQPQHF. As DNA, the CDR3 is TGTGCCAGTAGTCTAGGACAGGACGATCAGCCCCAGCATTTT.

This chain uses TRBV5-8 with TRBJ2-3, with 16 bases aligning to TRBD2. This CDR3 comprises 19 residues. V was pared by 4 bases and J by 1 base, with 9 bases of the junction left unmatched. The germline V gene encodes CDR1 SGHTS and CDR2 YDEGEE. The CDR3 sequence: CASSGGTSGGAMGTDTQYF. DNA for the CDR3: TGTGCCAGCAGCGGGGGGACTAGCGGGGGGGCGATGGGCACAGATACGCAGTATTTT.

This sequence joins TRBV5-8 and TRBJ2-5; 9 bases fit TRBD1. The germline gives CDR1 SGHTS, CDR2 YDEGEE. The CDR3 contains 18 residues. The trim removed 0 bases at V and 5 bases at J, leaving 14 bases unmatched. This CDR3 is CASSLGYRGQGRLETQYF. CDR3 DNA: TGTGCCAGCAGCTTGGGTTACAGGGGGCAGGGGAGATTGGAGACCCAGTACTTC.

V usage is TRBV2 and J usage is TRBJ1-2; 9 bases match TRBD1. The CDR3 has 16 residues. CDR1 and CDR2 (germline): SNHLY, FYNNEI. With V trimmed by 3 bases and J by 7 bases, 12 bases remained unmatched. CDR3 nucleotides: TGTGCCAGCAGTGAGACCAGACAGGGGGAGGGATCTGGCTACACCTTC. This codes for CASSETRQGEGSGYTF.

In DNA, the CDR3 is TGCGCCAGCAGTGAGTCCCGGACTAGCGGGGGGGCATTAGATACGCAGTATTTT. Translation: CASSESRTSGGALDTQYF. J is TRBJ2-3 and V is TRBV10-2; 15 nucleotides align to TRBD2. Trimming removed 0 bases from V and 5 bases from J; junction bases left unmatched: 6. The CDR3 consists of 18 residues. Germline V gene sequence: CDR1 WSHSY, CDR2 SAAADI.

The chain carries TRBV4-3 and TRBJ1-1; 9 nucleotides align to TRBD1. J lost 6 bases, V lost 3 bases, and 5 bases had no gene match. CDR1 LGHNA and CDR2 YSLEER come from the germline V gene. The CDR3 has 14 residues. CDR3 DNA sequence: TGCGCCAGCAGCCAGGGACAGGGTTTCGCTGAAGCTTTCTTT. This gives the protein CASSQGQGFAEAFF.

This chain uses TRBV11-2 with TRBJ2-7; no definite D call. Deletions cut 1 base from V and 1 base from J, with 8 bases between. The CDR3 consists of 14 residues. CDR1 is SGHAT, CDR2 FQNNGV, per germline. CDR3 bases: TGTGCCAGCAGCTTAGTAATCGGGTCCTACGAGCAGTACTTC. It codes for CASSLVIGSYEQYF.

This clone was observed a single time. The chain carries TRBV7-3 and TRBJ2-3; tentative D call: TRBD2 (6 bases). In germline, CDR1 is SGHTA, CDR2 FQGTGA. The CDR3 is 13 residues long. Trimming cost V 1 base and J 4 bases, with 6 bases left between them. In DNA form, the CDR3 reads TGTGCCAGCAGCTTAAGGGGGGCAGATACGCAGTATTTT. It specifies CASSLRGADTQYF. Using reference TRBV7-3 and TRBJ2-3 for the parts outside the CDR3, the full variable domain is GAGVSQTPSNKVTEKGKYVELRCDPISGHTALYWYRQSLGQGPEFLIYFQGTGAADDSGLPNDRFFAVRPEGSVSTLKIQRTERGDSAVYLCASSLRGADTQYFGPGTRLTVL.

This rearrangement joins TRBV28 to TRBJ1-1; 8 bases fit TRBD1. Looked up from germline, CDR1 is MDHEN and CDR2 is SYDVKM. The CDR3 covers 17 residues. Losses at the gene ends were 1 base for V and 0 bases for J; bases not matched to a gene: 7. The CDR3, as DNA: TGTGCCAGCAGTTTATCGGACAGGGCCCCGATGAACACTGAAGCTTTCTTT. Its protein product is CASSLSDRAPMNTEAFF. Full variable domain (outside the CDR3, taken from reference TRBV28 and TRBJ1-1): DVKVTQSSRYLVKRTGEKVFLECVQDMDHENMFWYRQDPGLGLRLIYFSYDVKMKEKGDIPEGYSVSREKKERFSLILESASTNQTSMYLCASSLSDRAPMNTEAFFGQGTRLTVV.

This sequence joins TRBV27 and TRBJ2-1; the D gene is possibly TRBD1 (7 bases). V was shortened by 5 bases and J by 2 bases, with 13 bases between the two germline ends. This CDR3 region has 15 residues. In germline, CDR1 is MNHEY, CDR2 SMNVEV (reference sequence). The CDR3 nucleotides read TGTGCCAGCAGTGACAGGGAGGAAGCCTACAATGAGCAGTTCTTC. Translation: CASSDREEAYNEQFF.

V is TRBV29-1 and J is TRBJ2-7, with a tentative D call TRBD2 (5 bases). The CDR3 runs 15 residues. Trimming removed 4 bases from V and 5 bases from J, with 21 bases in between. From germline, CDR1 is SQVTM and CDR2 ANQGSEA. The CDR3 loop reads CSVGSKGGGGHEQYF. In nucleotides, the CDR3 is TGCAGCGTTGGATCCAAAGGCGGTGGAGGCCACGAGCAGTACTTC.